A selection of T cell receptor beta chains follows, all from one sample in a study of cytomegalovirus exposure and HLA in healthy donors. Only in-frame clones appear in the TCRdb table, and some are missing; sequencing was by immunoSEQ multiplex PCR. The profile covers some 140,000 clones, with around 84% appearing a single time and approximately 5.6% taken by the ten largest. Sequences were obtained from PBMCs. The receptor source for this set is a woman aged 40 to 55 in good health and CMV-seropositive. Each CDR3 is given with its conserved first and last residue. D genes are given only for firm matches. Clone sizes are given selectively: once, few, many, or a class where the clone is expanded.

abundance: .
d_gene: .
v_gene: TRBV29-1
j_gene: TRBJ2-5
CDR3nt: TGCAGCGTTGAAAAAGGACTCCAAGAGACCCAGTACTTC
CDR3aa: CSVEKGLQETQYF

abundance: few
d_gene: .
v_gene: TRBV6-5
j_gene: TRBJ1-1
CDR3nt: TGTGCCAGCAGTTACTCGAGTCCCGAGGGCACTGAAGCTTTCTTT
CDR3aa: CASSYSSPEGTEAFF

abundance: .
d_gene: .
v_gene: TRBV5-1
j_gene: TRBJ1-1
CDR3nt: TGCGCCAGCAGCTTGGGAGGGTATGGCACTGAAGCTTTCTTT
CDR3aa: CASSLGGYGTEAFF

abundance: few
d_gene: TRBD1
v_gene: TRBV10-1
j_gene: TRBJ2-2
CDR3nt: TGCGCCAGCAGTTTGGGTTGGGGACAGCCTAACACCGGGGAGCTGTTTTTT
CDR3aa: CASSLGWGQPNTGELFF

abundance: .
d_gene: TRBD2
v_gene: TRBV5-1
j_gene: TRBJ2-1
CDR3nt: TGCGCCAGCAGCCCGGCGGGACAGGGGGGAACTAGCGGGAGGGCCGATGAGCAGTTCTTC
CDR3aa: CASSPAGQGGTSGRADEQFF

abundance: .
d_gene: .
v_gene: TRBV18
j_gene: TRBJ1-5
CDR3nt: TGTGCCAGCTCACCACGGGGGGGCAATCAGCCCCAGCATTTT
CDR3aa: CASSPRGGNQPQHF

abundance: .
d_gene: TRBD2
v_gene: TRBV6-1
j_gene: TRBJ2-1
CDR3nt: TGTGCCAGCAGTGTTAGCGGGAGGGCCTCAGGGGAGCAGTTCTTC
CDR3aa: CASSVSGRASGEQFF

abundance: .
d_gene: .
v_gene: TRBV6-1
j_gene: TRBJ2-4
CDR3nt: TGTGCCAGCACTAGGGACTTCTGGGCCAAAAACATTCAGTACTTC
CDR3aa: CASTRDFWAKNIQYF

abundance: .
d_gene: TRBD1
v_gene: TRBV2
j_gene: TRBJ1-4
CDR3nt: TGTGCCAGCAGGCGACAGGGTGCAACTAATGAAAAACTGTTTTTT
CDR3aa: CASRRQGATNEKLFF

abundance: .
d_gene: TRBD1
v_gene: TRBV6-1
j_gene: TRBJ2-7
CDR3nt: TGTGCCAGCAGTTTGGGACAGGGGGGCTACGAGCAGTACTTC
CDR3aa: CASSLGQGGYEQYF

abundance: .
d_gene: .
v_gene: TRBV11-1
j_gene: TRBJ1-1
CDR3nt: TGTGCCAGCAGCTTACGGATGACTGGTGAAGCTTTCTTT
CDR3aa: CASSLRMTGEAFF

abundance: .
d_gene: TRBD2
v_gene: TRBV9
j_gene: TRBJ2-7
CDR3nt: TGTGCCAGCAGCGTAGCTCCGGGAGGGAGCTCCTACGAGCAGTACTTC
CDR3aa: CASSVAPGGSSYEQYF

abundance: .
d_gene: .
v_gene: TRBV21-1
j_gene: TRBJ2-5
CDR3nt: TGTGCCAGCAGAAAAAGCGTGGCGGGAGAACAAGAGACCCAGTACTTC
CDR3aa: CASRKSVAGEQETQYF

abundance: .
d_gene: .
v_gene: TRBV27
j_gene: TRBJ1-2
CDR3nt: TGTGCCAGCAGTCCGGCGGGAGGGAACTATGGCTACACCTTC
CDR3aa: CASSPAGGNYGYTF

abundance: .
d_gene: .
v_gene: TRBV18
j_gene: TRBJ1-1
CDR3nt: TGTGCCAGCTCACCAATAGGGGGTGCTGAAGCTTTCTTT
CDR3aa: CASSPIGGAEAFF

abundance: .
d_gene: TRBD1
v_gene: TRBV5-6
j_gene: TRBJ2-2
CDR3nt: TGTGCCAGCAGCCGGACAGGGACGGTGAACACCGGGGAGCTGTTTTTT
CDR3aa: CASSRTGTVNTGELFF

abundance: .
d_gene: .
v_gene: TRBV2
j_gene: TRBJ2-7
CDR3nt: TGTGCCAGCAGTGTGGGCCAGACCTACGAGCAGTACTTC
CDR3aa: CASSVGQTYEQYF

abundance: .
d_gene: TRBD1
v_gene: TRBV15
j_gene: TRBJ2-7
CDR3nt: TGTGCCACCAGCAGGGACAGGGGGCTCTACGAGCAGTACTTC
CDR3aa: CATSRDRGLYEQYF

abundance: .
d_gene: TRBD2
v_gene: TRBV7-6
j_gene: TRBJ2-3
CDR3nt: TGTGCCAGCAGCTTAGTCACTAGCGGGATTCGCACAGATACGCAGTATTTT
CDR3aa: CASSLVTSGIRTDTQYF

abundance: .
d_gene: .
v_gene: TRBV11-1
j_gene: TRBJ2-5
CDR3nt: TGTGCCAGCAGCTTAGAACAGGTGGGAGAGACCCAGTACTTC
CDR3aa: CASSLEQVGETQYF

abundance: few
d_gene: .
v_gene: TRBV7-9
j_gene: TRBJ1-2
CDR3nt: TGTGCCAGCAGCCCTACACCGCACGGCCTAGCGGCCTATGGCTACACCTTC
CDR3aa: CASSPTPHGLAAYGYTF

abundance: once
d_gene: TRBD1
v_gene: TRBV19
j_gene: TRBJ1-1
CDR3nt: TGTGCCAGTAGTACATATCCGGGACAGGGAACGACTGAAGCTTTCTTT
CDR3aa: CASSTYPGQGTTEAFF

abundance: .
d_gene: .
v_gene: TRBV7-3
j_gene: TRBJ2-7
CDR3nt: TGTGCCAGCAGCATGGGCGGGCCCTCCTCCTACGAGCAGTACTTC
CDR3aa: CASSMGGPSSYEQYF

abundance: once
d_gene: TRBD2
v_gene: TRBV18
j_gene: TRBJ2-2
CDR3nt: TGTGCCAGCTCACCAGACGGGAGGGGTATCGGGGAGCTGTTTTTT
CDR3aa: CASSPDGRGIGELFF

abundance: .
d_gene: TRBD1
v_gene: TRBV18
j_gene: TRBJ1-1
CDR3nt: TGTGCCAGCTCATCGGGACAGGGAAACACTGAAGCTTTCTTT
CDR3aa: CASSSGQGNTEAFF

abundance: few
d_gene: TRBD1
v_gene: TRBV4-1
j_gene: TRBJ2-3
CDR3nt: TGCGCCAGCAGCCAAGCCGGGACAGGGGGCACAGATACGCAGTATTTT
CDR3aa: CASSQAGTGGTDTQYF

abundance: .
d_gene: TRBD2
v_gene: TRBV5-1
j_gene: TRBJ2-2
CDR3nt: TGCGCCAGCAGCTTGGCGGGGGGGGCCAGCACCGGGGAGCTGTTTTTT
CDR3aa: CASSLAGGASTGELFF

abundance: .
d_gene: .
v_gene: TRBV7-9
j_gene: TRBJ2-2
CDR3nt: TGTGCCAGCAGCTCGCGGGACGCTCCCAACACCGGGGAGCTGTTTTTT
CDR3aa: CASSSRDAPNTGELFF

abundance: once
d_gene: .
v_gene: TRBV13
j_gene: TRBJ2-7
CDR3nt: TGTGCCAGCAGCTTAAGGGGGAGGGTCTACGAGCAGTACTTC
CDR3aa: CASSLRGRVYEQYF

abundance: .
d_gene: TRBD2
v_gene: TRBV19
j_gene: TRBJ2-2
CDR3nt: TGTGCCAGTAGTATAGGCCTAGCGGGAGTGAACACCGGGGAGCTGTTTTTT
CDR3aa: CASSIGLAGVNTGELFF

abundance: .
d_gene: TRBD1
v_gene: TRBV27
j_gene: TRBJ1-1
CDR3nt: TGTGCCAGCAGTTTAGGGACAGGGTACACTGAAGCTTTCTTT
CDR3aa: CASSLGTGYTEAFF

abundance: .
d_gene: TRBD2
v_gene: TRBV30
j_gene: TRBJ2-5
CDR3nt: TGTGCCTGGAGCGCTTCGACTATGGGGGGGGAGACCCAGTACTTC
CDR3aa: CAWSASTMGGETQYF

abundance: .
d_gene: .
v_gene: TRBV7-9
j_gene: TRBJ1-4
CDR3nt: TGTGCCAGCAGCGGGGAGGGGGGGCATGCTAATGAAAAACTGTTTTTT
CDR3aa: CASSGEGGHANEKLFF

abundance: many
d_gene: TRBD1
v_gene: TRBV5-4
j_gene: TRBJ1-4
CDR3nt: TGTGCCAGCAGCTTATCCTCCGGGACAGATGAAAAACTGTTTTTT
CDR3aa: CASSLSSGTDEKLFF

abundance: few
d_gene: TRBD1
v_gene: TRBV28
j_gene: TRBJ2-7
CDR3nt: TGTGCCAGCAGTTCCGTTGGGACAGGGGAAATTAACGAGCAGTACTTC
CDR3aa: CASSSVGTGEINEQYF

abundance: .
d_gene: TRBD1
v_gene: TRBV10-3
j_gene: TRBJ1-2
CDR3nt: TGTGCCGCAGGAACAGGGGGCGCTCCTTATGGCTACACCTTC
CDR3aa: CAAGTGGAPYGYTF

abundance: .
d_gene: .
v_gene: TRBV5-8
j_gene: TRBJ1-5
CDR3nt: TGTGCCAGCAGCTTGGAAGGGGTTGACGGTCAGCCCCAGCATTTT
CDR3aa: CASSLEGVDGQPQHF

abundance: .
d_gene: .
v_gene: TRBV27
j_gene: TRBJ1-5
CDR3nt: TGTGCCAGCAGTTTATCCCCCAGTTATAGCAATCAGCCCCAGCATTTT
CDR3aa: CASSLSPSYSNQPQHF

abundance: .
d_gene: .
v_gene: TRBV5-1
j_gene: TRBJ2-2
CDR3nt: TGCGCCAGCAGCTTGGGCGTTCGCGGCACCGGGGAGCTGTTTTTT
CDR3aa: CASSLGVRGTGELFF

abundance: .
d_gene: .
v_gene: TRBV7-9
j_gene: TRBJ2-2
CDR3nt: TGTGCCAGCAACGGGACAACGAACACCGGGGAGCTGTTTTTT
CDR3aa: CASNGTTNTGELFF

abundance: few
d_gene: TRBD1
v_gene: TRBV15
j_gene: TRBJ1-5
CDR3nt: TGTGCCATCGGACAGGGGGAGGGCTATAGCAATCAGCCCCAGCATTTT
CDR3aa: CAIGQGEGYSNQPQHF